The sequence of this T cell receptor beta chain was determined in a study of shared clonotypes between healthy human individuals. Germline V gene data show CDR1 as MRHNA and CDR2 as SNTAGT. The CDR3 is 13 residues long. The trim removed 4 bases at V and 8 bases at J, leaving 3 bases unmatched. With regard to this clone: Its target is not known.

Findings of the study overall: With few donors, the genetic and exposure-history diversity represented was limited.

At a deep level, the assay was run. The repertoire was sequenced with immunoSEQ multiplex PCR; TCRdb's copy has only in-frame clones and lacks some. This sample has approximately 2.5 million clones, with 90% to 95% found just once. This receptor was identified in a man younger than 35 in good health. Some clones in this sample may be carry-over from other donors' samples. The chain is built from TRBV6-4 and TRBJ1-4; TRBD1 matches at 8 bases. The specimen sequenced was naive CD4+ T cells from PBMCs. Subset given: CD45RA+ positively selected. The CDR3 spells CASSGQGPEKLFF. CDR3 bases: TGTGCCAGCAGTGGACAGGGGCCCGAAAAACTGTTTTTT.